The entry below gives a single T cell receptor beta chain sequence along with its context. This sample was taken from a study of shared clonotypes between healthy human individuals. On the study more broadly: A few men and a couple of women, aged 18 to 49, were donors.

Germline trimming cut 2 bases from V and 2 bases from J; bases unmatched to any gene: 5. Germline-derived CDR1 and CDR2 are MGHRA and YSYEKL. This CDR3 has 16 residues. Sequencing used immunoSEQ multiplex PCR; TCRdb keeps in-frame clones, though not all of them. Of around 2.5 million clones in the sample, 93% were seen once. The chain combines TRBV4-1 with TRBJ1-3; 8 bases fit TRBD1. The sequence was collected from a young man in good health. Some clones in this sample may be carry-over from other donors' samples. Input material: naive CD4+ T cells from PBMCs. Subset noted: CD45RA+ positively selected. CDR3 loop: CASSQPGQEAGNTIYF. CDR3 coding DNA: TGCGCCAGCAGCCAACCGGGACAGGAAGCTGGAAACACCATATATTTT.